Shown below are 26 T cell receptor beta chains from a single sample sequenced in a study of blood T cell repertoires in COVID-19. Assay: immunoSEQ multiplex PCR; the TCRdb copy retains only in-frame clones and omits some. The data contain 250,000 to 300,000 clones, over 75% of them singletons. Sequenced: peripheral blood. The receptors here all came from a woman aged 70-85 years with acute or convalescent COVID-19.

In nucleotides, the CDR3 is TGTGCCAGCAGCTTACAGGGCTCTGGAAACACCATATATTTT. Translation gives CASSLQGSGNTIYF. The rearrangement joins TRBV5-8 to TRBJ1-3; perhaps TRBD1 as D (6 bases). V was shortened by 2 bases and J by 0 bases, with 6 bases between the two germline ends. Per the germline V gene, CDR1 is SGHTS and CDR2 is YDEGEE. The CDR3 spans 14 residues.

This clone was observed a single time. V and J are TRBV18 and TRBJ1-2; D uncertain. This CDR3 is built from 14 residues. V was shortened by 4 bases and J by 8 bases, with 17 bases between the two germline ends. Germline V gene data show CDR1 as KGHSH and CDR2 as LQKENI. Written as DNA, the CDR3 is TGTGCCAGCTCACTGCGACGCCTAACGGAGGGCTACACCTTC. This gives the protein CASSLRRLTEGYTF.

The chain is built from TRBV15 and TRBJ2-2; 10 positions agree with TRBD2. Looked up from germline, CDR1 is LNHNV and CDR2 is YYDKDF (reference sequence). The CDR3 has 17 residues. The trim removed 0 bases at V and 3 bases at J, leaving 4 bases unmatched. CDR3 protein: CATSRDLTSGDTGELFF. DNA of the CDR3: TGTGCCACCAGCAGAGATTTAACTAGCGGGGACACCGGGGAGCTGTTTTTT.

J is TRBJ1-2 and V is TRBV10-3; a weak D match, TRBD1 (5 bases). The CDR3 length is 13 residues. Germline CDR1 is ENHRY and CDR2 is SYGVKD. CDR3 in amino acids: CASRGRTNYGYTF. The CDR3 coding sequence is TGTGCTAGCAGAGGACGGACAAACTATGGCTACACCTTC.

This clone appeared a single time. The V and J genes are TRBV11-3 and TRBJ2-3; 7 positions match TRBD2. From germline, CDR1 is SGHNT and CDR2 YENEEA. This CDR3 has 15 amino acids. Trimming cost V 1 base and J 4 bases; bases outside gene matches: 5. The DNA for the CDR3 is TGTGCCAGCAGCTTAGGGAGTGGGGGGGCAGATACGCAGTATTTT. It is translated as CASSLGSGGADTQYF.

CDR3 residues: CATSRELGAYNEQFF. CDR3 sequence (DNA): TGTGCCACCAGCAGAGAACTAGGAGCCTACAATGAGCAGTTCTTC. The chain recombines TRBV15 with TRBJ2-1; the D gene is possibly TRBD2 (5 bases). Trimming shortened V by 0 bases and J by 2 bases, and 8 bases separated the two germline ends. Germline values: CDR1 LNHNV, CDR2 YYDKDF (reference sequence). CDR3 size: 15 residues.

This clone was seen only a few times. This rearrangement joins TRBV11-2 to TRBJ2-7; D is perhaps TRBD1 (6 bases). Trimming shortened V by 5 bases and J by 6 bases, and 20 bases separated the two germline ends. Germline V gene lookup returns CDR1 SGHAT and CDR2 FQNNGV. The CDR3 has 15 amino acids. The CDR3 sequence is CASSAHRTGYGEQYF. The DNA of the CDR3 is TGTGCCAGCAGCGCTCATCGAACAGGGTATGGCGAGCAGTACTTC.

The J gene is TRBJ2-1, the V gene TRBV5-1; TRBD2 is a possible D gene (6 bases). This CDR3 has 15 amino acids. V lost 1 base to trimming and J lost 0 bases, with 8 bases between them. Per the germline V gene, CDR1 is SGHRS and CDR2 is YFSETQ. The CDR3: CASSLRGSSYNEQFF. The CDR3 DNA is TGCGCCAGCAGCTTGCGGGGGAGCTCCTACAATGAGCAGTTCTTC.

The rearrangement links TRBV7-9 to TRBJ1-1; D is undetermined. Germline CDR1 is SEHNR and CDR2 is FQNEAQ (reference sequence). Trimming cost V 2 bases and J 6 bases, with 10 bases left between them. This CDR3 spans 13 amino acids. CDR3 nucleotides: TGTGCCAGCAGCTTACTGACTGACTCTGAAGCTTTCTTT. It specifies CASSLLTDSEAFF.

The J gene is TRBJ1-2, the V gene TRBV11-2, with D tentatively TRBD1 (5 bases). Germline-derived CDR1 and CDR2 are SGHAT and FQNNGV. This CDR3 region has 14 residues. V was cut by 4 bases and J by 8 bases, with 17 bases left in between. CDR3 sequence (DNA): TGTGCCAGCAGCTCCGGTTGGGGGGTTGGCGGCTACACCTTC. It yields the protein CASSSGWGVGGYTF.

The rearrangement links TRBV9 to TRBJ2-2; unclear D gene. The germline V gene has CDR1 SGDLS and CDR2 YYNGEE. The CDR3 consists of 13 residues. Trimming removed 4 bases at V and 7 bases at J, with 11 bases between. Here the CDR3 DNA reads TGTGCCAGCAGCCCCCGCGGCCGCGGGGAGCTGTTTTTT. Its translation: CASSPRGRGELFF. Using reference TRBV9 and TRBJ2-2 for the parts outside the CDR3, the full variable domain is DSGVTQTPKHLITATGQRVTLRCSPRSGDLSVYWYQQSLDQGLQFLIQYYNGEERAKGNILERFSAQQFPDLHSELNLSSLELGDSALYFCASSPRGRGELFFGEGSRLTVL.

The chain uses TRBV19 and TRBJ1-5, with D unclear. The CDR3 is 14 residues long. Germline loops: CDR1 LNHDA, CDR2 SQIVND (reference sequence). Between the trimmed V and J ends, which lost 0 bases and 6 bases, there was a span of 9 bases. The CDR3 sequence is CASSIDGSSQPQHF. DNA of the CDR3: TGTGCCAGTAGTATAGATGGCTCAAGTCAGCCCCAGCATTTT.

The J gene is TRBJ2-7, the V gene TRBV5-1; maybe TRBD1 (5 bases). This CDR3 region has 15 residues. V lost 0 bases, J lost 6 bases, and 16 bases lay in between. Per germline, CDR1 SGHRS and CDR2 YFSETQ. CDR3 sequence (DNA): TGCGCCAGCAGCTTGGACGGCTATCCAGGGTCCGAGCAGTACTTC. Protein: CASSLDGYPGSEQYF.

The V call is TRBV10-3, the J call TRBJ2-1; 16 bases align to TRBD2. V shed 5 bases, J shed 8 bases, and the junction held 6 bases outside the gene matches. CDR1 and CDR2 from the germline V gene are ENHRY and SYGVKD. This CDR3 contains 16 residues. The CDR3 DNA sequence: TGTGCCATCAGTTCCTCCGGGACTAGCGGGGGGGATGAGCAGTTCTTC. Its protein is CAISSSGTSGGDEQFF.

The J gene is TRBJ1-1, the V gene TRBV7-2; D gene unclear. The germline V and J ends were trimmed by 5 bases and 4 bases, with 11 bases remaining between them. Germline V gene lookup returns CDR1 SGHTA and CDR2 FQGNSA. The CDR3 extends over 13 amino acids. For the CDR3, the DNA is TGTGCCAGCAGCAAGGAGGTTTCCACTGAAGCTTTCTTT. Translated: CASSKEVSTEAFF.

The chain has TRBV19 and TRBJ1-5; 8 bases fit TRBD1. V was clipped by 4 bases and J by 5 bases; unmatched bases: 10. Germline V lookup: CDR1 LNHDA, CDR2 SQIVND (reference sequence). This CDR3 has 16 amino acids. DNA of the CDR3: TGTGCCAGTAGTACTCCCGGGACAGGCGTCCATCAGCCCCAGCATTTT. Translation gives CASSTPGTGVHQPQHF.

Worth noting for this clone: It may be a read error: a sequence one base away is much more abundant. This sample also contains other DNA sequences that code for the same CDR3. The V gene is TRBV5-1, the J gene TRBJ1-1; D not certain. V dropped 1 base and J dropped 4 bases, with 5 bases sitting between them. CDR3 length equals 12 residues. Per the germline V gene, CDR1 is SGHRS and CDR2 is YFSETQ. The CDR3 loop reads CASSLPSTEAFF. As DNA, the CDR3 is TGCGCCAGCAGCTTGCCCTCCACTGAAGCTTTCTTT.

V usage is TRBV3-1 (or the pseudogene TRBV3-2) and J usage is TRBJ1-2, with 8 nucleotides matching TRBD1. After removal of 0 bases from V and 8 bases from J, the junction contained 5 bases not matched to a gene. Germline CDR1 is LGHDT and CDR2 is YNNKEL (reference sequence). This CDR3 region has 14 residues. CDR3: CASSQEWTGLGYTF. The CDR3 nucleotides are TGTGCCAGCAGCCAAGAATGGACAGGGCTCGGCTACACCTTC.

The chain uses TRBV9 and TRBJ1-2; possible D gene TRBD1, 5 bases. CDR3 length: 14 amino acids. CDR1 is SGDLS, CDR2 YYNGEE, per germline. Trimming removed 3 bases from V and 4 bases from J, with 13 bases in between. The CDR3 spells CASSADQGAYGYTF. CDR3 sequence (DNA): TGTGCCAGCAGCGCCGATCAGGGCGCCTATGGCTACACCTTC.

This clone was seen a handful of times. CDR3 sequence reads: CASRARQGLQPQHF. CDR3 DNA: TGTGCCAGCAGGGCCCGACAGGGACTTCAGCCCCAGCATTTT. The chain employs TRBV6-5 and TRBJ1-5, with 7 bases that match TRBD1. The V gene's germline CDR1 is MNHEY and CDR2 SVGAGI. V lost 6 bases to trimming and J lost 6 bases; unmatched junction nucleotides: 8. The CDR3 totals 14 residues.

The chain is built from TRBV11-1 and TRBJ2-5; D is undetermined. The germline CDR1 and CDR2 sequences are SGHAT and FQDESV (reference sequence). The CDR3 contains 13 residues. V gave up 3 bases and J gave up 1 base, with 6 bases separating them. The CDR3 nucleotides read TGTGCCAGCAGCTTGGGCAGCCAAGAGACCCAGTACTTC. It specifies CASSLGSQETQYF.

The chain couples TRBV5-1 to TRBJ1-3; D perhaps matches TRBD1 (6 bases). Germline V gene sequence: CDR1 SGHRS, CDR2 YFSETQ. The CDR3 sequence is 13 residues long. The germline V and J ends were trimmed by 7 bases and 1 base, with 9 bases remaining between them. DNA of the CDR3: TGCGCCAGCGGCACAGGGTCTGGAAACACCATATATTTT. Translated: CASGTGSGNTIYF.

The chain links TRBV5-1 to TRBJ1-2, with 7 nucleotides matching TRBD1. J lost 5 bases, V lost 0 bases, and 10 bases had no gene match. CDR1 is SGHRS, CDR2 YFSETQ, per germline. The CDR3 extends over 16 amino acids. CDR3 sequence: CASSLGTGPPWYGYTF. The CDR3 region has the DNA TGCGCCAGCAGCTTGGGGACAGGACCGCCCTGGTATGGCTACACCTTC.

The chain joins TRBV18 to TRBJ1-1, with D possibly being TRBD1 (5 bases). The CDR3 runs to 14 residues. Trimming took off 3 bases at V and 3 bases at J, with 11 bases between the two ends. Germline V gene lookup returns CDR1 KGHSH and CDR2 LQKENI. CDR3 sequence: CASSPQEGHTEAFF. DNA for the CDR3: TGTGCCAGCTCACCTCAGGAGGGGCACACTGAAGCTTTCTTT.

This rearrangement joins TRBV15 to TRBJ1-3, with 7 bases fitting TRBD1. Germline V lookup: CDR1 LNHNV, CDR2 YYDKDF (reference sequence). V trimming: 4 bases; J trimming: 5 bases; junction bases outside the gene matches: 8. The CDR3 length is 15 residues. The CDR3 coding sequence is TGTGCCACCAGCACCGCATCAGGGGGGCGAAACACCATATATTTT. It translates to CATSTASGGRNTIYF.

The chain uses TRBV29-1 and TRBJ1-1; D remains ambiguous. The ends were cut back, 7 bases at V and 7 bases at J, with 13 bases in the middle. Germline-derived CDR1 and CDR2 are SQVTM and ANQGSEA. The CDR3 contains 11 residues. In nucleotides, the CDR3 is TGCAGCGCCAAACTAGACGGTGAAGCTTTCTTT. Encoded protein: CSAKLDGEAFF.